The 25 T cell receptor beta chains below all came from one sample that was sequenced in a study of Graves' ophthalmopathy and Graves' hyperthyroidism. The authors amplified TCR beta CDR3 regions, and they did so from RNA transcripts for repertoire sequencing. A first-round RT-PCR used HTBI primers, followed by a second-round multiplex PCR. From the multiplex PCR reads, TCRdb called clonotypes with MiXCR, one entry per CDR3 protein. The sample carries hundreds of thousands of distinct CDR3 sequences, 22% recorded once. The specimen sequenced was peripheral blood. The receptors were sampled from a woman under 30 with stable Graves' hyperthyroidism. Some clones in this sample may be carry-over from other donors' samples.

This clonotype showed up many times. The DNA of the CDR3 is TGTGCCAGCACAGGGACGGGGGCAGTAACTGAAGCTTTCTTT. This sequence encodes CASTGTGAVTEAFF. J is TRBJ1-1 and V is TRBV6-2 or TRBV6-3; D is possibly TRBD1 (6 bases). Germline CDR1 and CDR2: MNHEY and SVGEGT. V was clipped by 7 bases and J by 5 bases, with 17 bases between them. There are 14 residues in the CDR3.

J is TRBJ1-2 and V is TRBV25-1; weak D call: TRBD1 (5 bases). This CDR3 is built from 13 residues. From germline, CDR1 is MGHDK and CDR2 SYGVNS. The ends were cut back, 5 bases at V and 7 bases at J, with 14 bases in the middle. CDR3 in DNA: TGTGCCAGCAGTCGGAGGGGTGTAAGTGGCTACACCTTC. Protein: CASSRRGVSGYTF.

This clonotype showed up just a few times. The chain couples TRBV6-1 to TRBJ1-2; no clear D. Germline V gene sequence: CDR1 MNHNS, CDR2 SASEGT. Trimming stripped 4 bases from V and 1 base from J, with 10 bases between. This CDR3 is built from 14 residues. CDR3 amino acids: CASSGHRLNYGYTF. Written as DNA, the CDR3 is TGTGCCAGCAGTGGACACCGCCTTAACTATGGCTACACCTTC.

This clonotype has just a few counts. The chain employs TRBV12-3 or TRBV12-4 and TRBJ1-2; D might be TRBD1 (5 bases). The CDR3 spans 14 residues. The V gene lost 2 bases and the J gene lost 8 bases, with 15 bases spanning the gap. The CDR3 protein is CASSLQGRVKGYTF. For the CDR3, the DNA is TGTGCCAGCAGTTTACAGGGCAGGGTGAAGGGCTACACCTTC.

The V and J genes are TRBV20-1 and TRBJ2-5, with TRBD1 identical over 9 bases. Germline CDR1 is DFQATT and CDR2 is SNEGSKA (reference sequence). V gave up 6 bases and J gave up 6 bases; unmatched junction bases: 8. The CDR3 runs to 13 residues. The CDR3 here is CSAVTGGPKTQYF. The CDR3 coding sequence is TGCAGTGCGGTCACAGGGGGCCCAAAGACCCAGTACTTC.

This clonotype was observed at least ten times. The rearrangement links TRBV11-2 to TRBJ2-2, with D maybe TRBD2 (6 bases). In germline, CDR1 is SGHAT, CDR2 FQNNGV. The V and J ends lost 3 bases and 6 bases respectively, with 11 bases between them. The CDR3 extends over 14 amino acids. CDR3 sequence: CASSLPREAGELFF. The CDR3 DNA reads TGTGCCAGCAGCTTGCCCAGGGAGGCCGGGGAGCTGTTTTTT.

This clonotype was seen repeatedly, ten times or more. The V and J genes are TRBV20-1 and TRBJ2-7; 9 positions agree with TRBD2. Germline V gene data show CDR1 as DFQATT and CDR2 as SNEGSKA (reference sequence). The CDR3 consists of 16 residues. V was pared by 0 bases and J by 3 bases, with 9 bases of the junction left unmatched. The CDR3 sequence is CSARDKLAGLIYEQYF. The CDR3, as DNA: TGCAGTGCTAGAGACAAGCTAGCGGGGCTGATCTACGAGCAGTACTTC.

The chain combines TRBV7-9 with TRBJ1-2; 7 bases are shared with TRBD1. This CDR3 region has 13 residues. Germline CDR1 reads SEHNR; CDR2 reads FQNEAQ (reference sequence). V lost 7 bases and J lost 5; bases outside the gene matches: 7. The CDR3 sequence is CASIKGGEYGYTF. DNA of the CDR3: TGTGCCAGCATCAAAGGGGGCGAATATGGCTACACCTTC.

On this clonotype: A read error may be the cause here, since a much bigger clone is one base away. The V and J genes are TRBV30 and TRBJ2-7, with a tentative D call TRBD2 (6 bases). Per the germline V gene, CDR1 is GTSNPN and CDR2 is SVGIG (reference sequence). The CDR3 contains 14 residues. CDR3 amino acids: CAGSRRRGFYEQYF. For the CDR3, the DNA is TGTGCCGGGAGTCGTAGGCGGGGATTCTACGAGCAGTACTTC. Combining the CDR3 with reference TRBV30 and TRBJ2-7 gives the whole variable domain SQTIHQWPATLVQPVGSPLSLECTVEGTSNPNLYWYRQAAGRGLQLLFYSVGIGQISSEVPQNLSASRPQDRQFILSSKKLLLSDSGFYLCAGSRRRGFYEQYFGPGTRLTVT.

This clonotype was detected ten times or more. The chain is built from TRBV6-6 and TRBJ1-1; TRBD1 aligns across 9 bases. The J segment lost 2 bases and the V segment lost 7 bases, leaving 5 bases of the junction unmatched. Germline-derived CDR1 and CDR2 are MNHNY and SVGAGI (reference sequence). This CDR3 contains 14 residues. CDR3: CASTWDRANTEAFF. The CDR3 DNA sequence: TGTGCCAGCACCTGGGACAGGGCTAACACTGAAGCTTTCTTT.

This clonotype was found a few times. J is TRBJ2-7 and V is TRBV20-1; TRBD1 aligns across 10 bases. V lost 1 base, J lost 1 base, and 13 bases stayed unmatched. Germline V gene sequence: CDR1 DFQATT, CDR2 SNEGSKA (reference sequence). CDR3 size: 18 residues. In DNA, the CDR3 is TGCAGTGCTAGAGGCCCCCGGGACAGGGGAGTCGTGTCCTACGAGCAGTACTTC. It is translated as CSARGPRDRGVVSYEQYF.

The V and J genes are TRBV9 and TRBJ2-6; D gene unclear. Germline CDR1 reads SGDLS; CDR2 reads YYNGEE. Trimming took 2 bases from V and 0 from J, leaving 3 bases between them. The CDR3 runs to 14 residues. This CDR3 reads CASSVLSGANVLTF. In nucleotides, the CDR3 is TGTGCCAGCAGCGTTCTCTCTGGGGCCAACGTCCTGACTTTC.

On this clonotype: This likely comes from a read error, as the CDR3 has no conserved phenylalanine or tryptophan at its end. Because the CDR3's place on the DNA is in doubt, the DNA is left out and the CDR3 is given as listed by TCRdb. CDR3 sequence reads: CASSEGLADLGYEQCS. The gene calls are TRBV6-1 and TRBJ2-7; the D segment call TRBD2 is taken from the table without a DNA check. Including both end residues, the CDR3 is 16 amino acids long. From germline, CDR1 is MNHNS and CDR2 SASEGT.

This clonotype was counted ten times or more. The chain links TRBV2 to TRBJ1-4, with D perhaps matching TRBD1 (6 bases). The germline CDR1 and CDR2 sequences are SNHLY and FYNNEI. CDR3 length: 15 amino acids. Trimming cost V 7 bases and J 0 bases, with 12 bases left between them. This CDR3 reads CASNVGGATNEKLFF. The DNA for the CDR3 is TGTGCCAGCAATGTAGGGGGAGCAACTAATGAAAAACTGTTTTTT.

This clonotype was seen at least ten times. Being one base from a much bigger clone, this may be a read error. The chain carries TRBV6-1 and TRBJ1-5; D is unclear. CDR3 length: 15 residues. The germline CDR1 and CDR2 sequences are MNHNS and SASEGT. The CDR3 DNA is TGTGCCGGCAGTGAATTGACAAGGGCTGATCAGCCCCAGCATTTT. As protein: CAGSELTRADQPQHF.

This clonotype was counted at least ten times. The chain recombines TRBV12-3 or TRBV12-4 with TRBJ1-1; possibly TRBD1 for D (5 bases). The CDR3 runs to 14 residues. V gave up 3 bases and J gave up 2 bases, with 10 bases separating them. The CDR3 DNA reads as TGTGCCAGCAGTTTTACCCAGGGCAACACTGAAGCTTTCTTT. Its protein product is CASSFTQGNTEAFF.

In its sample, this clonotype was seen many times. This CDR3 reads CAVHGTGDYEQYF. For the CDR3, the DNA is TGTGCCGTACACGGGACAGGGGACTACGAGCAGTACTTC. The J gene is TRBJ2-7, the V gene TRBV10-3; 10 bases align to TRBD1. CDR1 and CDR2 from the germline V gene are ENHRY and SYGVKD. This CDR3 contains 13 residues. After removal of 11 bases from V and 3 bases from J, the junction contained 7 bases not matched to a gene.

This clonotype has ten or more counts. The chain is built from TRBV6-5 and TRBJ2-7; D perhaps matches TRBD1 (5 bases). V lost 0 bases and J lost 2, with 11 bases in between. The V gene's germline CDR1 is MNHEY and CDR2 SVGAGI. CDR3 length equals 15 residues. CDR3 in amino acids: CASSYSRGRAYEQYF. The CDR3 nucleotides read TGTGCCAGCAGTTACTCGAGAGGCAGGGCCTACGAGCAGTACTTC.

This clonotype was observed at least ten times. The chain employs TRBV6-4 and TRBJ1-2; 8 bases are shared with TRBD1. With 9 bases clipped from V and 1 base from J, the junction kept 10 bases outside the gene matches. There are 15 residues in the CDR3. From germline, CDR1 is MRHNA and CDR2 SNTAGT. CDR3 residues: CARGRQGPHNYGYTF. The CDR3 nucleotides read TGTGCCAGGGGGAGACAGGGGCCCCATAACTATGGCTACACCTTC.

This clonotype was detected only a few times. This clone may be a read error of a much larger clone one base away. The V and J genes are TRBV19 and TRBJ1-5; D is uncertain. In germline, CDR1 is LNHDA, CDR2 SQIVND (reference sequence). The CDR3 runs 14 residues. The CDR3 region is CANSISAYNQPQHF. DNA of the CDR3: TGTGCCAATAGTATTTCAGCTTACAATCAGCCCCAGCATTTT.

CDR3 amino acids: CASSILQGHQPQHF. For the CDR3, the DNA is TGTGCCAGTAGTATCCTACAGGGTCATCAGCCCCAGCATTTT. The V gene is TRBV19, the J gene TRBJ1-5; TRBD1 might be the D (6 bases). This CDR3 has 14 amino acids. The V end lost 3 bases, the J end lost 5 bases, and 11 bases lay between the germline ends. Germline V CDR1 and CDR2: LNHDA, SQIVND (reference sequence).

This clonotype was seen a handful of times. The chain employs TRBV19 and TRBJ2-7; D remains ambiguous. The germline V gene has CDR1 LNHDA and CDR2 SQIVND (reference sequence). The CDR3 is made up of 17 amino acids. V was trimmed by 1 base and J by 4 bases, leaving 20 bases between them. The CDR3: CASSIVSSAEFVYEQYF. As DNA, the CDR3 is TGTGCCAGTAGTATAGTAAGTTCGGCAGAATTTGTTTACGAGCAGTACTTC.

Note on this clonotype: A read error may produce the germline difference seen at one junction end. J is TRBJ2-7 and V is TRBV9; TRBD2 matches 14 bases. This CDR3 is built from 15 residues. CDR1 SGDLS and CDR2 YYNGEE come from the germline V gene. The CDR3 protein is CANSGRLAGGNEQYF. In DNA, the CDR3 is TGTGCCAACAGCGGACGACTAGCGGGAGGGAACGAGCAGTACTTC.

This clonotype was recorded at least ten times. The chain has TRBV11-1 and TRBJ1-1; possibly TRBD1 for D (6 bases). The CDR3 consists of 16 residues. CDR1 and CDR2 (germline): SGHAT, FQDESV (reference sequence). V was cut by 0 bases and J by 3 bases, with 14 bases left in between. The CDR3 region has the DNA TGTGCCAGCAGCTTAGCGGCGGCAGGGGTTCACACTGAAGCTTTCTTT. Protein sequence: CASSLAAAGVHTEAFF.

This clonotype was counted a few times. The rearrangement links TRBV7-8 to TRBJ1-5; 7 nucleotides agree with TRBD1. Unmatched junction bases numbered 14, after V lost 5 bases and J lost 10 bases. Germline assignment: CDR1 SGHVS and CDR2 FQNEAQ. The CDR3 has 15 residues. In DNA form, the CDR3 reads TGTGCCAGCAGCGTACAGGGGTCTCTGGGTATTCCCCAGCATTTT. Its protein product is CASSVQGSLGIPQHF.